A single sample gave rise to the 8 T cell receptor beta chains below, sequenced in a study of T cells after yellow fever vaccination (dated by TCRdb to the late 2010s). Explained via the paper, the treatment or condition label denotes: live attenuated yellow fever vaccine strain. The library was produced with 5' RACE. Sequenced on an Illumina HiSeq 2500. The public sequencing data were trimmed at Q25 with fastp and processed into clonotypes with MiXCR by TCRdb, which kept only in-frame beta chains. Rows merge per CDR3 protein into single entries with the most common DNA and genes. The sample data list roughly 140,000 distinct CDR3 sequences, and approximately 7.7% of these were observed just once. The ten top clones hold roughly 0.71% of the sample. The sequences come from CD4+ T cells sorted from PBMCs, collected 5 days after the yellow fever booster vaccination. The origin of the receptors is a man under 40 who received the YFV17D yellow fever vaccine.

In this sample, this clonotype turned up many times. The V and J genes are TRBV7-2 and TRBJ2-1; 7 bases fit TRBD2. CDR3 length: 15 residues. CDR1 and CDR2 from the germline V gene are SGHTA and FQGNSA. J was trimmed by 5 bases and V by 5 bases; bases with no gene match: 9. The CDR3 nucleotides read TGTGCCAGCAGCCCTCGCGGGGGTACGGACAATGAGCAGTTCTTC. It yields the protein CASSPRGGTDNEQFF.

Ten or more counts support this clonotype. The gene calls are TRBV7-2 and TRBJ1-2; 8 nucleotides line up with TRBD1. CDR1 is SGHTA, CDR2 FQGNSA, per germline. The CDR3 runs 13 residues. Germline trimming cut 5 bases from V and 7 bases from J; bases unmatched to any gene: 6. CDR3 DNA sequence: TGTGCCAGCAGCCCTGGACAGGGTTTTGGCTACACCTTC. Protein sequence: CASSPGQGFGYTF.

This clonotype was recorded many times. This chain joins TRBV5-1 and TRBJ2-3; unclear D gene. CDR3 size: 14 residues. V was pared by 1 base and J by 6 bases, with 12 bases between. CDR1 SGHRS and CDR2 YFSETQ come from the germline V gene. The CDR3 loop is CASSLRPLGDTQYF. The CDR3 region has the DNA TGCGCCAGCAGCTTGAGGCCTCTAGGGGATACGCAGTATTTT.

This clonotype has ten or more counts. V usage is TRBV3-1 and J usage is TRBJ2-5; TRBD2 might be the D (5 bases). CDR1 is LGHDT and CDR2 is YNNKEL in the germline V gene (reference sequence). CDR3 length: 15 residues. Trimming removed 4 bases from V and 2 bases from J, with 14 bases in between. The CDR3 is CASSPGVGQQETQYF. CDR3 coding DNA: TGTGCCAGCAGCCCCGGGGTCGGGCAGCAAGAGACCCAGTACTTC.

This clonotype was found many times. The CDR3 bases are TGTGCCAGCAGTGCGGTTCTGGACAATGAGCAGTTCTTC. Residues: CASSAVLDNEQFF. The chain recombines TRBV25-1 with TRBJ2-1; D remains unclear. Trimming shortened V by 4 bases and J by 5 bases, and 9 bases separated the two germline ends. Germline V gene data show CDR1 as MGHDK and CDR2 as SYGVNS. CDR3 length: 13 residues.

In this sample, this clonotype turned up many times. The chain recombines TRBV12-3 or TRBV12-4 with TRBJ2-1; 7 nucleotides align to TRBD2. The CDR3 totals 19 residues. V shed 4 bases and J 0 bases; nucleotides not matched to a gene: 15. The CDR3, as DNA: TGTGCCAGCAGTTGGTTAGGGAGGGATCTGAGGGGCTCCTACAATGAGCAGTTCTTC. This encodes CASSWLGRDLRGSYNEQFF.

This clonotype has at least ten counts. The rearrangement links TRBV29-1 to TRBJ1-2; D remains unclear. CDR3 size: 13 residues. The V and J ends lost 4 bases and 3 bases respectively, with 12 bases between them. CDR1 and CDR2 (germline): SQVTM, ANQGSEA. CDR3: CSVGGVRDYGYTF. CDR3 nucleotide sequence: TGCAGCGTTGGCGGAGTTAGGGACTATGGCTACACCTTC.

This clonotype was seen a few times. The chain joins TRBV5-7 to TRBJ1-5, with D possibly matching TRBD1 (5 bases). TRBV5-7 is sorted into the ORF group, with uncertain function. Trimming cost V 1 base and J 3 bases, with 14 bases left between them. This CDR3 is 16 amino acids long. For the CDR3, the DNA is TGTGCCAGCAGCTTGATGGGGGGAGCCTACAATCAGCCCCAGCATTTT. As protein: CASSLMGGAYNQPQHF.